The present T cell receptor beta chain was sequenced within a study of human T cells and chemical hapten exposure. Study-wide context: Application of 0.01% DPC to the upper back was done by patch test, with a reading at 6 days.

The study used a library that attached unique molecular identifiers to individual cDNA molecules. One entry per CDR3 protein results from TCRdb running MiXCR on the RACE reads. The sample includes about 92,000 distinct CDR3 sequences, 11% seen only once; the top ten take around 1%. The CDR3 has 13 amino acids. Germline V CDR1 and CDR2: GTSNPN, SVGIG (reference sequence). With V trimmed by 3 bases and J by 4 bases, 3 bases remained unmatched. Indicated time point: patch test 3, about 24 weeks after DPC sensitization. Treatment meaning: therapeutic diphenylcyclopropenone sensitization with weekly scalp DPC.

The chain employs TRBV30 and TRBJ2-3, with 8 bases identical to TRBD2. The sequence was collected from a woman aged 30 to 39 with alopecia areata. Some clones in this sample may be carry-over from other donors' samples. This specimen consisted of whole blood, obtained in connection with sensitization to the hapten diphenylcyclopropenone (DPC). The CDR3 bases are TGTGCCTGGAGCCAGCGGGAGTCAGATACGCAGTATTTT. This codes for CAWSQRESDTQYF. Using reference TRBV30 and TRBJ2-3 for the parts outside the CDR3, the full variable domain is SQTIHQWPATLVQPVGSPLSLECTVEGTSNPNLYWYRQAAGRGLQLLFYSVGIGQISSEVPQNLSASRPQDRQFILSSKKLLLSDSGFYLCAWSQRESDTQYFGPGTRLTVL.